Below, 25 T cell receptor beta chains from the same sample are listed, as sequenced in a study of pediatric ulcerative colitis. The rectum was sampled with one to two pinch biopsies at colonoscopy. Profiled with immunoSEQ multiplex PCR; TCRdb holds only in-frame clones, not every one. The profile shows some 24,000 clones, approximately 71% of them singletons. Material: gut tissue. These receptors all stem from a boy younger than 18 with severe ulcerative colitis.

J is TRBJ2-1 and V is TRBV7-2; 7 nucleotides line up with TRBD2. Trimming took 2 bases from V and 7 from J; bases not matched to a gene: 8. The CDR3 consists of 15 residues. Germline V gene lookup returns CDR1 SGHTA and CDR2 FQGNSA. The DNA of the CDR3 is TGTGCCAGCAGCTTAAAGGGCGGGAGATTGAATGAGCAGTTCTTC. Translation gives CASSLKGGRLNEQFF.

The DNA of the CDR3 is TGTGCCAGCAGTGCCCTCGGGGCAATTCAGCCCCAGCATTTT. Protein: CASSALGAIQPQHF. The chain couples TRBV2 to TRBJ1-5; D is possibly TRBD1 (5 bases). Germline-derived CDR1 and CDR2 are SNHLY and FYNNEI. V shed 4 bases and J shed 6 bases, with 13 bases lying between them. The CDR3 runs to 14 residues.

Here the CDR3 DNA reads TGTGCCAGCAGTGTTACAGGGACCGAGCAGTACTTC. It encodes CASSVTGTEQYF. The chain carries TRBV6-1 and TRBJ2-7, with D tentatively TRBD1 (6 bases). The CDR3 is made up of 12 amino acids. Trimming pared 4 bases from V and 6 bases from J, leaving 10 bases between. The germline gives CDR1 MNHNS, CDR2 SASEGT.

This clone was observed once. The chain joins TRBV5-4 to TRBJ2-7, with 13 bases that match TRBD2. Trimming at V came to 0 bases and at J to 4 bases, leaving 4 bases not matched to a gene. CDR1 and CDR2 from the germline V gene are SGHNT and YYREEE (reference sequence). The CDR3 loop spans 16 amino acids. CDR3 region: CASSLGTSGSRYEQYF. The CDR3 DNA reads TGTGCCAGCAGCTTGGGGACTAGCGGGAGTAGGTACGAGCAGTACTTC.

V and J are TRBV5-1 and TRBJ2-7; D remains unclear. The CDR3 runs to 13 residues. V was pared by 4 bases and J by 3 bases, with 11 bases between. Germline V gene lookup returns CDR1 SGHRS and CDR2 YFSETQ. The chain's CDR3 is CASSPVGSYEQYF. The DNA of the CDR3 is TGCGCCAGCAGCCCCGTGGGCAGCTACGAGCAGTACTTC.

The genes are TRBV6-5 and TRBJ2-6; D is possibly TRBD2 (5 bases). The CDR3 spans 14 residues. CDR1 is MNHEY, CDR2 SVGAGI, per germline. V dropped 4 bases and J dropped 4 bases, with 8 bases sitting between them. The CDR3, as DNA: TGTGCCAGCAGTTCTCTAGCCGGGGCCAACGTCCTGACTTTC. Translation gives CASSSLAGANVLTF.

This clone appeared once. The CDR3 sequence: CAWSVRVDEQFF. The CDR3 DNA follows: TGTGCCTGGAGTGTACGAGTGGATGAGCAGTTCTTC. The V and J genes are TRBV30 and TRBJ2-1, with D unresolved. The CDR3 covers 12 residues. Germline V gene data show CDR1 as GTSNPN and CDR2 as SVGIG (reference sequence). V shed 0 bases and J shed 8 bases, with 8 bases lying between them.

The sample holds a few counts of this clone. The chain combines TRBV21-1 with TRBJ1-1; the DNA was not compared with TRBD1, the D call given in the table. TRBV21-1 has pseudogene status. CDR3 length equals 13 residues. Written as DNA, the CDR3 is TGTGCCAGCAGACCGGACAGGGGCCGTGAAGCTTTCTTT. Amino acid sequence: CASRPDRGREAFF.

The DNA for the CDR3 is TGCAGCGTCGCCGGGGGGGGACTAGCGGGAGAGACCCAGTACTTC. This sequence encodes CSVAGGGLAGETQYF. The rearrangement joins TRBV29-1 to TRBJ2-5, with 12 bases matching TRBD2. Looked up from germline, CDR1 is SQVTM and CDR2 is ANQGSEA. Trimming removed 6 bases from V and 4 bases from J; junction bases left unmatched: 9. This CDR3 contains 15 residues.

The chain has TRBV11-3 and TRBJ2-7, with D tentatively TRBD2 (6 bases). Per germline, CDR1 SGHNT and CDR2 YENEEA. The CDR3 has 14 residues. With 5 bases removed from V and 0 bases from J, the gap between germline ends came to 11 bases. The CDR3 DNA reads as TGTGCCAGCAGCCAGGGACTTTCCTCCTACGAGCAGTACTTC. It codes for CASSQGLSSYEQYF. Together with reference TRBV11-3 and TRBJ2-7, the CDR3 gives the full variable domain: EAGVVQSPRYKIIEKKQPVAFWCNPISGHNTLYWYLQNLGQGPELLIRYENEEAVDDSQLPKDRFSAERLKGVDSTLKIQPAELGDSAVYLCASSQGLSSYEQYFGPGTRLTVT.

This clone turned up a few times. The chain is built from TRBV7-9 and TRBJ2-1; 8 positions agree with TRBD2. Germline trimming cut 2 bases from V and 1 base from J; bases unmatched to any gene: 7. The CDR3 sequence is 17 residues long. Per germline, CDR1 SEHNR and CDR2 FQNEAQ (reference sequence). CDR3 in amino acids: CASSLTGLAPSYNEQFF. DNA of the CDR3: TGTGCCAGCAGCTTAACCGGACTAGCTCCATCCTACAATGAGCAGTTCTTC.

The CDR3 nucleotides are TGTGCCAGCAGCTTGTCGTTGCGGCCCACGATCTACACCTTC. This gives the protein CASSLSLRPTIYTF. The V call is TRBV5-6, the J call TRBJ1-2; D is undetermined. The CDR3 spans 14 residues. V dropped 1 base and J dropped 10 bases, with 17 bases sitting between them. Germline CDR1 reads SGHDT; CDR2 reads YYEEEE.

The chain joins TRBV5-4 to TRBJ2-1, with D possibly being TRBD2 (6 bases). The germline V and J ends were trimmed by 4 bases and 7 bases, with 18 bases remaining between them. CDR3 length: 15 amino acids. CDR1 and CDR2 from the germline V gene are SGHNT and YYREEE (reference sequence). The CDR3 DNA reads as TGTGCCAGCAGCGAACCGGGAGTGGGGTTAAATGAGCAGTTCTTC. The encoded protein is CASSEPGVGLNEQFF.

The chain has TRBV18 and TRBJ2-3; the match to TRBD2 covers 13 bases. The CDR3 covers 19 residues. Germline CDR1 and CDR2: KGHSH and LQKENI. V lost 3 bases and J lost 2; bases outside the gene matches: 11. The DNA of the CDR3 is TGTGCCAGCTCACCCGCGGGACTAGCGGGACGATCAAACACAGATACGCAGTATTTT. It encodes CASSPAGLAGRSNTDTQYF.

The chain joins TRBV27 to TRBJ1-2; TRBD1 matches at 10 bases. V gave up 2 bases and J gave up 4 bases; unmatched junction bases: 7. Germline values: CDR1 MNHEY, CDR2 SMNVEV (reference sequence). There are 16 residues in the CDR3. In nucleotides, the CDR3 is TGTGCCAGCAGTTTACTAGGGACAGGGGAGGCCTATGGCTACACCTTC. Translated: CASSLLGTGEAYGYTF.

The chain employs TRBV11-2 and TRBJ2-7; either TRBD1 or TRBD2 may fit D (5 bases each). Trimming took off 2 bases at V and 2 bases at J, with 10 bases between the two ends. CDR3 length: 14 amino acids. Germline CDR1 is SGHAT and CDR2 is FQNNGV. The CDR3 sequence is CASSLYLGAYEQYF. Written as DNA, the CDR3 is TGTGCCAGCAGCTTATATCTGGGGGCCTACGAGCAGTACTTC.

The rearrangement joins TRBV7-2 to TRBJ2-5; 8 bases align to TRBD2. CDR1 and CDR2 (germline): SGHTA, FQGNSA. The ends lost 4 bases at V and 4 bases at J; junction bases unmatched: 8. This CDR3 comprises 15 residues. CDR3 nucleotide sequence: TGTGCCAGCAGCTCCCGGGGGGGTTCGATAGAGACCCAGTACTTC. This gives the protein CASSSRGGSIETQYF.

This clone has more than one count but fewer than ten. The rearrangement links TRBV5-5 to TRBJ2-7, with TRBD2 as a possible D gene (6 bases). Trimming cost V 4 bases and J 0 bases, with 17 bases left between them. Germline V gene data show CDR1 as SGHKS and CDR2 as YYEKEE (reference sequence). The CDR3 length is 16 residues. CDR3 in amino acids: CASSQDPGLSSYEQYF. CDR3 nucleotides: TGTGCCAGCAGCCAGGACCCGGGACTGAGCTCCTACGAGCAGTACTTC.

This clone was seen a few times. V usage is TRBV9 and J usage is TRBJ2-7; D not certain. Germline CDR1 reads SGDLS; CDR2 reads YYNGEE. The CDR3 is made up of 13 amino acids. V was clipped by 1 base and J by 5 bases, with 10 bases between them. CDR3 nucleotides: TGTGCCAGCAGCGTACCCGACTCGAACGAGCAGTACTTC. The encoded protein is CASSVPDSNEQYF.

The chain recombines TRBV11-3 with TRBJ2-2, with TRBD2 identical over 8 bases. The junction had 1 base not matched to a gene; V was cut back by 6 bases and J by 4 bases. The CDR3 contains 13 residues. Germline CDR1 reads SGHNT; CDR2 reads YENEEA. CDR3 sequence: CASRGTSTGELFF. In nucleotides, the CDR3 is TGTGCCAGCAGAGGGACTAGCACCGGGGAGCTGTTTTTT.

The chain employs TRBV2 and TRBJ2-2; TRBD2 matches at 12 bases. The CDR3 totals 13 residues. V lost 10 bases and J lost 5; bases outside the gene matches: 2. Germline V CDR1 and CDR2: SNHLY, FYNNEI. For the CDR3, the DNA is TGTGCCACCGGGACTAGCGGGACCGGGGAGCTGTTTTTT. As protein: CATGTSGTGELFF.

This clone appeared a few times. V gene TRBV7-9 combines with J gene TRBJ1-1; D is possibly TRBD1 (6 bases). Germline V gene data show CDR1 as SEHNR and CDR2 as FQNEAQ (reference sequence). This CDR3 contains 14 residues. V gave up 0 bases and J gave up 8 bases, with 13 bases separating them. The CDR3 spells CASSLAGGPTEAFF. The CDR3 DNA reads TGTGCCAGCAGCTTAGCCGGGGGGCCCACAGAAGCTTTCTTT.

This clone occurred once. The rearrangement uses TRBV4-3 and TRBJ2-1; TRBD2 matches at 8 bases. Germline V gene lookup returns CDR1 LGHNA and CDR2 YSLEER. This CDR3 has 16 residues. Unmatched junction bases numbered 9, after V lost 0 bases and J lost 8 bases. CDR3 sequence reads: CASSQDLASGSDEQFF. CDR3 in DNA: TGCGCCAGCAGCCAAGATCTCGCCAGCGGGAGCGATGAGCAGTTCTTC.

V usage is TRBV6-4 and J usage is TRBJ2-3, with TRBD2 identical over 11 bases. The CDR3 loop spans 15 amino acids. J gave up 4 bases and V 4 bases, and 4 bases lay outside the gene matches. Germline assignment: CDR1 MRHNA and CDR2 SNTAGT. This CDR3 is CASSVTSGSADTQYF. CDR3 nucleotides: TGTGCCAGCAGTGTAACTAGCGGGAGTGCAGATACGCAGTATTTT.

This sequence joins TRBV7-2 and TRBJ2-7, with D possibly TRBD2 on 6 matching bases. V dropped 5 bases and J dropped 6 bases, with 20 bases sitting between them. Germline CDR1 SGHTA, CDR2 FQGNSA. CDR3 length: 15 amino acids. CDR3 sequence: CASSRIPPYGGEQYF. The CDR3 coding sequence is TGTGCCAGCAGCCGAATCCCCCCCTACGGGGGCGAGCAGTACTTC.